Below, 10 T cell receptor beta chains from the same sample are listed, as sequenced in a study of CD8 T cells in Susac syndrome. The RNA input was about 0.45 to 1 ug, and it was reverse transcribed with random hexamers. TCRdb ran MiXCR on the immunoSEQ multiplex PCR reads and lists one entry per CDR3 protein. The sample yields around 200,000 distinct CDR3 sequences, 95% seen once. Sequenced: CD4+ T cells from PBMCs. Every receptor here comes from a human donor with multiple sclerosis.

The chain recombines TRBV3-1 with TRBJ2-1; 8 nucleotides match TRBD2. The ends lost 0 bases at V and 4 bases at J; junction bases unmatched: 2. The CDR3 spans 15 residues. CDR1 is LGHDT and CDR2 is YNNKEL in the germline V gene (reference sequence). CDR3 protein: CASSQERGAYNEQFF. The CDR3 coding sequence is TGTGCCAGCAGCCAAGAGCGGGGGGCGTACAATGAGCAGTTCTTC.

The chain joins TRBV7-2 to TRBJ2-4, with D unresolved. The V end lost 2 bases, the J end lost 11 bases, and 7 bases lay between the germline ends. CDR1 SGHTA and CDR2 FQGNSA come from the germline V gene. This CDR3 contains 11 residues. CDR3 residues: CASSLWGFQYF. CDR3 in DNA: TGTGCCAGCAGCTTATGGGGTTTTCAGTACTTC.

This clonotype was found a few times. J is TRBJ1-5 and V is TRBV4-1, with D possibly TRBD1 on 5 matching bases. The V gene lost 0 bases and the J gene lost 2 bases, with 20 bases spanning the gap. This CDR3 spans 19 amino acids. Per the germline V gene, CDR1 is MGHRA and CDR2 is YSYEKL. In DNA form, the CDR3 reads TGCGCCAGCAGCCAAGATCAGGGCCACCCCTTGGGGCGCAATCAGCCCCAGCATTTT. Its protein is CASSQDQGHPLGRNQPQHF.

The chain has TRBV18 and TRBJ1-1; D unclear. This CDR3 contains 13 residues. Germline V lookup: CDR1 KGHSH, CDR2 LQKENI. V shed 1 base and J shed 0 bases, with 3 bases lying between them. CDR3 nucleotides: TGTGCCAGCTCACCACAGATGAACACTGAAGCTTTCTTT. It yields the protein CASSPQMNTEAFF.

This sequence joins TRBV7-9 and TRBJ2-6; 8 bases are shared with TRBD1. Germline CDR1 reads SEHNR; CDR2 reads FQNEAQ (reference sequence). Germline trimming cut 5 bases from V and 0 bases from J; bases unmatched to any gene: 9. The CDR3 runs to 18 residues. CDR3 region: CASSRGTGQNSGANVLTF. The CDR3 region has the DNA TGTGCCAGCAGCCGGGGGACAGGCCAGAACTCTGGGGCCAACGTCCTGACTTTC.

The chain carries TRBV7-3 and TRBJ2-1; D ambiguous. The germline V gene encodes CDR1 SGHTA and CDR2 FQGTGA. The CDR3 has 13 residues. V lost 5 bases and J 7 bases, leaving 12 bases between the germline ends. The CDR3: CASSPTNYNEQFF. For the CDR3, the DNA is TGTGCCAGCAGCCCAACTAATTATAATGAGCAGTTCTTC.

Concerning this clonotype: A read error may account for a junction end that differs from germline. CDR3 nucleotides: TGTGCTAGCAGCTTAGAGTTAGGACTAGCGGCCTACAATGAGCAGTTCTTC. Its protein product is CASSLELGLAAYNEQFF. This chain uses TRBV7-7 with TRBJ2-1, with 10 positions matching TRBD2. The CDR3 contains 17 residues. The germline V gene encodes CDR1 SSHAT and CDR2 FNYEAQ (reference sequence).

The CDR3 DNA reads as TGCAGCGTTGAACTGTGGGGGGGTGGCGGGGAGACCCAGTACTTC. It yields the protein CSVELWGGGGETQYF. V usage is TRBV29-1 and J usage is TRBJ2-5, with 7 bases that match TRBD2. Germline V gene data show CDR1 as SQVTM and CDR2 as ANQGSEA. This CDR3 is built from 15 residues. V shed 2 bases, J shed 5 bases, and the junction held 11 bases outside the gene matches.

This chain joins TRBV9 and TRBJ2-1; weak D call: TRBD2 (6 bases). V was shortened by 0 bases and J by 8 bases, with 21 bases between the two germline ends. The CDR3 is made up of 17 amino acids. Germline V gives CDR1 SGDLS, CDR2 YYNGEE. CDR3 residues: CASSVVASVLLGDEQFF. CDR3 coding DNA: TGTGCCAGCAGCGTAGTGGCTAGCGTTCTCCTAGGCGATGAGCAGTTCTTC.

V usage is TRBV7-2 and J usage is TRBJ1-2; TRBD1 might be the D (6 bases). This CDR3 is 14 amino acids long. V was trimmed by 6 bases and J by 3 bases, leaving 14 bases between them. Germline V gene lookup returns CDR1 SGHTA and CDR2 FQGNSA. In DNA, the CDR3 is TGTGCCAGCAGTTACAGGGAAACGGACTATGGCTACACCTTC. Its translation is CASSYRETDYGYTF.